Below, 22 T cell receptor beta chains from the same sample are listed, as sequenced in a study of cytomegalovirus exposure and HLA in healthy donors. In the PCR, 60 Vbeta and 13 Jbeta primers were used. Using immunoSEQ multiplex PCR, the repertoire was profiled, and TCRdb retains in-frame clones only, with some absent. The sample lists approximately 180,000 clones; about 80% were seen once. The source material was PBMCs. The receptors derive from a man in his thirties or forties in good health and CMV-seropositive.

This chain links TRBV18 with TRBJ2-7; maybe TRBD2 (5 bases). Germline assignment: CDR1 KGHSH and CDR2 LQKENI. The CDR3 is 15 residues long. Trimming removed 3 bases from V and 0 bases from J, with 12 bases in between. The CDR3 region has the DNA TGTGCCAGCTCACCGTCAGGAGGAGCCTCCTACGAGCAGTACTTC. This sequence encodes CASSPSGGASYEQYF. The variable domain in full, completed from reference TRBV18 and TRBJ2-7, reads NAGVMQNPRHLVRRRGQEARLRCSPMKGHSHVYWYRQLPEEGLKFMVYLQKENIIDESGMPKERFSAEFPKEGPSILRIQQVVRGDSAAYFCASSPSGGASYEQYFGPGTRLTVT.

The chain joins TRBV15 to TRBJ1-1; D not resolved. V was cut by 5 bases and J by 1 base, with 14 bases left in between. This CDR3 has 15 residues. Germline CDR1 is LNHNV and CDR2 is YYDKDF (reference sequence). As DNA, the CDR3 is TGTGCCACCAGCGGGCTAAAACCAGGGAACACTGAAGCTTTCTTT. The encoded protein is CATSGLKPGNTEAFF.

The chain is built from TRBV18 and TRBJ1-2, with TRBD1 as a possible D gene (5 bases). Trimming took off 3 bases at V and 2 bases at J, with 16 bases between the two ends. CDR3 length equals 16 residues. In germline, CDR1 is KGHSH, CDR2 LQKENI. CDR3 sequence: CASSPTPEGRNYGYTF. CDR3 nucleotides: TGTGCCAGCTCACCTACGCCGGAGGGACGAAACTATGGCTACACCTTC.

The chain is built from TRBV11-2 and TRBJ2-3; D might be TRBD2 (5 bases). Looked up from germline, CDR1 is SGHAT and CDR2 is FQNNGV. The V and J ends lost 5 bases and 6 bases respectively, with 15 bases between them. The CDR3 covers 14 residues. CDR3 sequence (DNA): TGTGCCAGCAGCCCCAGCGGCGGGCGGGATACGCAGTATTTT. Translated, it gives CASSPSGGRDTQYF.

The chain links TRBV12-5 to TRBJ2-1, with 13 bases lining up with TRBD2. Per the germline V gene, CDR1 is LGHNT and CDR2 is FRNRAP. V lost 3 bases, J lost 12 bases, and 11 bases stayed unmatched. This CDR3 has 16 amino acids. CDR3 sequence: CASGFNRGLAGDGQFF. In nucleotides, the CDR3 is TGTGCTAGTGGTTTCAACCGCGGACTAGCGGGGGATGGGCAGTTCTTC. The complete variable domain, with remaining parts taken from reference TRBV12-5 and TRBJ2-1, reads DARVTQTPRHKVTEMGQEVTMRCQPILGHNTVFWYRQTMMQGLELLAYFRNRAPLDDSGMPKDRFSAEMPDATLATLKIQPSEPRDSAVYFCASGFNRGLAGDGQFFGPGTRLTVL.

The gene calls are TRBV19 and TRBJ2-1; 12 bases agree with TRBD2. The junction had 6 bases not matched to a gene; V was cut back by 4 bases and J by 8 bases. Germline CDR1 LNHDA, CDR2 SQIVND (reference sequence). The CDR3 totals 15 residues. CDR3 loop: CASSRTSGRHYEQFF. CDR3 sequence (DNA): TGTGCCAGTAGTAGAACTAGCGGGAGGCACTATGAGCAGTTCTTC.

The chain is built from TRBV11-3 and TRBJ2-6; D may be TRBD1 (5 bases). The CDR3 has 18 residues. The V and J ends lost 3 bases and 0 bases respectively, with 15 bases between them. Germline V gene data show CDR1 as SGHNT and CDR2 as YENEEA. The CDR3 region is CASSLTAVFSSGANVLTF. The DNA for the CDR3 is TGTGCCAGCAGCTTGACAGCTGTATTCAGCTCTGGGGCCAACGTCCTGACTTTC.

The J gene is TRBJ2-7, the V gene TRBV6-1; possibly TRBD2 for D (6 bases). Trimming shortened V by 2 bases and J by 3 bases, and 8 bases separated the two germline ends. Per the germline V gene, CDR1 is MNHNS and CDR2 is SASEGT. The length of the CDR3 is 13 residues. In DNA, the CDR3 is TGTGCCAGCAGTGAACCGGGGGACTACGAGCAGTACTTC. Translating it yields CASSEPGDYEQYF.

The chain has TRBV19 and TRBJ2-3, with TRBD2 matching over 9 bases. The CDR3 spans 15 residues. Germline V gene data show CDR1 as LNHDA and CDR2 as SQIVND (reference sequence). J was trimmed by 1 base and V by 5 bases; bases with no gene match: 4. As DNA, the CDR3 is TGTGCCAGTAGTCAGCGGGGGGCCGGCACAGATACGCAGTATTTT. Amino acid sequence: CASSQRGAGTDTQYF.

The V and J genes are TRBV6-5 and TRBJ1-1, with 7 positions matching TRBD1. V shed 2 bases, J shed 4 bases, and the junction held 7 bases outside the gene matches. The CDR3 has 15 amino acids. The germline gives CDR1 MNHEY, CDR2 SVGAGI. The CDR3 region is CASSYGRGVVTEAFF. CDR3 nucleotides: TGTGCCAGCAGTTACGGCAGGGGGGTGGTCACTGAAGCTTTCTTT.

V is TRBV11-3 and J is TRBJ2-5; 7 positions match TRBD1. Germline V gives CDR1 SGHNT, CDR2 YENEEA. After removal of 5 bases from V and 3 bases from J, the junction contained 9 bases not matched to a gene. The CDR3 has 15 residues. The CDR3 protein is CASSQGPGGEETQYF. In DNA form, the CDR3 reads TGTGCCAGCAGCCAGGGGCCAGGGGGAGAAGAGACCCAGTACTTC.

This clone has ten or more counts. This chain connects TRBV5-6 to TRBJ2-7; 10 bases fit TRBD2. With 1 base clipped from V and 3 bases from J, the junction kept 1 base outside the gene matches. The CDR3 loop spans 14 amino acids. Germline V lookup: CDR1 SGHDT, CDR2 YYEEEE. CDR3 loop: CASSLTSGNYEQYF. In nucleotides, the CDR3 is TGTGCCAGCAGCTTGACTAGCGGGAACTACGAGCAGTACTTC.

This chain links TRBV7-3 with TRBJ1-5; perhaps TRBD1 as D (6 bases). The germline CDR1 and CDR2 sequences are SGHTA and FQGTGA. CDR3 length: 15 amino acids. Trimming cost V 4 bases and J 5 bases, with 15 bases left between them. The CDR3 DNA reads TGTGCCAGCAGCTCTCTCGGGACAAGTGATCAGCCCCAGCATTTT. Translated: CASSSLGTSDQPQHF.

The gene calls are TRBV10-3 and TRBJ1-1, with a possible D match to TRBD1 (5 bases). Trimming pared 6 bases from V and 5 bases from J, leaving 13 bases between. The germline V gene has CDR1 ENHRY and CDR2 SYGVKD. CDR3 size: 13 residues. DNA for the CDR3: TGTGCCATCAGCTCAGGGATACGTACTGAAGCTTTCTTT. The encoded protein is CAISSGIRTEAFF.

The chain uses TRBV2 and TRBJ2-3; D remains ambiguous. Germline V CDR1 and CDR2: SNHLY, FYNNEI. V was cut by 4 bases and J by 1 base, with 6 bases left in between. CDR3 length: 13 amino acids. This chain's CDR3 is CASSALGTDTQYF. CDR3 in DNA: TGTGCCAGCAGTGCACTGGGCACAGATACGCAGTATTTT.

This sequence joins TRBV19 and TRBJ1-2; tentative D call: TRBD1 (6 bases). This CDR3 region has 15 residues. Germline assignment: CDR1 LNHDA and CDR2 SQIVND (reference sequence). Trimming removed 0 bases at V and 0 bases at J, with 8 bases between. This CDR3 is CASSIEQGSNYGYTF. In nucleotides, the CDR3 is TGTGCCAGTAGTATAGAACAGGGCTCTAACTATGGCTACACCTTC.

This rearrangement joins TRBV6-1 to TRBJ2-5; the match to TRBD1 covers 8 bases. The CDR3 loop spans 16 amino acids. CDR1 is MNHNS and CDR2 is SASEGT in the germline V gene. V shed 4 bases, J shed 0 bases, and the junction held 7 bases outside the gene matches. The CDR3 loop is CASSGQGTRYQETQYF. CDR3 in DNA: TGTGCCAGCAGTGGACAGGGGACAAGGTACCAAGAGACCCAGTACTTC.

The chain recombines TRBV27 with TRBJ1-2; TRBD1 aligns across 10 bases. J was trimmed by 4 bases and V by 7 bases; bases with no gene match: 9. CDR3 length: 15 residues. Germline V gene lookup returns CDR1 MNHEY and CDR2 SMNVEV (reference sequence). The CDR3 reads CASTNGGTGVYGYTF. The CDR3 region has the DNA TGTGCCAGCACAAATGGGGGGACAGGGGTCTATGGCTACACCTTC.

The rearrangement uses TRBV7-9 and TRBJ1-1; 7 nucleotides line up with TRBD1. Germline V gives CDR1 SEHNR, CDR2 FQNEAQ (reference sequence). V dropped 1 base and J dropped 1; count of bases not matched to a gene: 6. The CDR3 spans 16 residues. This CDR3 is CASSLESRGRNTEAFF. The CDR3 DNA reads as TGTGCCAGCAGCTTAGAGAGCAGGGGGAGGAACACTGAAGCTTTCTTT.

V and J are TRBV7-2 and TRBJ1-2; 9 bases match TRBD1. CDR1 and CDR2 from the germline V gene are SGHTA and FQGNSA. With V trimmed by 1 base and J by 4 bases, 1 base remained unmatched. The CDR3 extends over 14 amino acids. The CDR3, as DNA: TGTGCCAGCAGCTTAGAGACAGGGGGCTATGGCTACACCTTC. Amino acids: CASSLETGGYGYTF.

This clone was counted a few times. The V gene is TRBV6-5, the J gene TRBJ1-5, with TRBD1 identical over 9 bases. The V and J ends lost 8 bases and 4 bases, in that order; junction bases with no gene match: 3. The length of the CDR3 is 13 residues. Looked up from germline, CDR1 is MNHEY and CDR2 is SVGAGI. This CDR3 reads CASGTGRNQPQHF. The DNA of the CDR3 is TGTGCCAGCGGGACAGGGCGAAATCAGCCCCAGCATTTT.

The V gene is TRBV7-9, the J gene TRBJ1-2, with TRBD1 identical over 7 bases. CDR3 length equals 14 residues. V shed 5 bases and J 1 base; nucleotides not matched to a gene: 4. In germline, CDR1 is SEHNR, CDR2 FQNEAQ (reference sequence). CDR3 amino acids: CASSRGGDNYGYTF. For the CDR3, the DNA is TGTGCCAGCAGCCGAGGGGGCGATAACTATGGCTACACCTTC. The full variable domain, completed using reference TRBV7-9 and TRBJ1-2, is DTGVSQNPRHKITKRGQNVTFRCDPISEHNRLYWYRQTLGQGPEFLTYFQNEAQLEKSRLLSDRFSAERPKGSFSTLEIQRTEQGDSAMYLCASSRGGDNYGYTFGSGTRLTVV.